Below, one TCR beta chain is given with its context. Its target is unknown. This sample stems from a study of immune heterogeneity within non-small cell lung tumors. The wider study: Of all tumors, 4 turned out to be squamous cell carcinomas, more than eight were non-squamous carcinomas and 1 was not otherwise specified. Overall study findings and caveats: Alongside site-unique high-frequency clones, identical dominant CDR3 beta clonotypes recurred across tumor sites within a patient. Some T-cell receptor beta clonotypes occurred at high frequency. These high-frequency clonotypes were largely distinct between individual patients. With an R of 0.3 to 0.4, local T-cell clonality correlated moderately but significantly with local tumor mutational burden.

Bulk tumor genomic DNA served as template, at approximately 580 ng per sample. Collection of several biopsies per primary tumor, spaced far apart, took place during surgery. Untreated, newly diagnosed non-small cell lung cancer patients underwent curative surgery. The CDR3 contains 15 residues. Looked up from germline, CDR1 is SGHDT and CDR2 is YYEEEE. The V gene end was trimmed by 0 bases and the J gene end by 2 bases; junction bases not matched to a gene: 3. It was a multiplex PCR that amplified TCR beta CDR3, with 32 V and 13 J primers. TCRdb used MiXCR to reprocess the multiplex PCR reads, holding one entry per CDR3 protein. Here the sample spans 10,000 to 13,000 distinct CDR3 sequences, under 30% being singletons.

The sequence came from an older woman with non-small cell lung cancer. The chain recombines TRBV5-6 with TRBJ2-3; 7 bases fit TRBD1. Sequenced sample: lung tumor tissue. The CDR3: CASSLDRGNTDTQYF. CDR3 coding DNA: TGTGCCAGCAGCTTGGACAGGGGCAACACAGATACGCAGTATTTT. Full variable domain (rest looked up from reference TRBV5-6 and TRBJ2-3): DAGVTQSPTHLIKTRGQQVTLRCSPKSGHDTVSWYQQALGQGPQFIFQYYEEEERQRGNFPDRFSGHQFPNYSSELNVNALLLGDSALYLCASSLDRGNTDTQYFGPGTRLTVL.